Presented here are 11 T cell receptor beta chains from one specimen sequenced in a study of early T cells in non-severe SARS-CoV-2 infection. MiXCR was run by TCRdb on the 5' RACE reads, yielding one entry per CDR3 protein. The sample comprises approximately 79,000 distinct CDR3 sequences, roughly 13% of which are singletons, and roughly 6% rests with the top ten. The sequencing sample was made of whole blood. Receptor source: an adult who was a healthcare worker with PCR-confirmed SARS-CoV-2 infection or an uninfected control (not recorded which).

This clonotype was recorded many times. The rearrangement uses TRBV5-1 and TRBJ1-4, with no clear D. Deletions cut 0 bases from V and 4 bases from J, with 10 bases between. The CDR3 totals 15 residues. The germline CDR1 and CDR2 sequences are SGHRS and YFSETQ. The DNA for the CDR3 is TGCGCCAGCAGCTTGGAGGGAGTCTATAATGAAAAACTGTTTTTT. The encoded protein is CASSLEGVYNEKLFF.

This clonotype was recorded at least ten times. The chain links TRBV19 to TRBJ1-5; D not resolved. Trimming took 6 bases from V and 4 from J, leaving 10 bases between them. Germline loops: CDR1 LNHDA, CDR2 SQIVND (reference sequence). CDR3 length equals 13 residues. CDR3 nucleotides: TGTGCCAGTAGACGGGCCTTAAATCAGCCCCAGCATTTT. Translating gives CASRRALNQPQHF.

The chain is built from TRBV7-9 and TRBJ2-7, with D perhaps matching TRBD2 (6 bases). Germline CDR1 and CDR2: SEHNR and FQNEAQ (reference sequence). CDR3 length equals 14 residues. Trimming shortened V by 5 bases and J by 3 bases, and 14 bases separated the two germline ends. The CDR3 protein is CASSPEGGGYEQYF. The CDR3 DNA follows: TGTGCCAGCAGCCCGGAGGGCGGCGGCTACGAGCAGTACTTC.

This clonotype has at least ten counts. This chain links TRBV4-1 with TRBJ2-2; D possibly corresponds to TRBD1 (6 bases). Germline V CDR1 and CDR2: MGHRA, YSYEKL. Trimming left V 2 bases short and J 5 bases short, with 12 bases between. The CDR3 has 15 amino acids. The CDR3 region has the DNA TGCGCCAGCAGCCAATCGGGACAAATGACCGGGGAGCTGTTTTTT. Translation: CASSQSGQMTGELFF.

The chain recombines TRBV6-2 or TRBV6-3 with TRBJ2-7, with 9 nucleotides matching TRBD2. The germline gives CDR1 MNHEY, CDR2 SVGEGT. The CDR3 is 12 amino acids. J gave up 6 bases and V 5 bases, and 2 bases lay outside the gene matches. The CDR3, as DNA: TGTGCCAGCAGTAATAGCGGGAGCGAGCAGTACTTC. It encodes CASSNSGSEQYF.

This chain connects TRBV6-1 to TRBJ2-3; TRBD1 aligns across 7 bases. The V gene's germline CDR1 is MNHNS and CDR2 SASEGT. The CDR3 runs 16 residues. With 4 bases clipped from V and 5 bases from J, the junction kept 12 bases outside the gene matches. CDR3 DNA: TGTGCCAGCAGTGTTAAGGGGGCCTTTGGAATAGATACGCAGTATTTT. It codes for CASSVKGAFGIDTQYF.

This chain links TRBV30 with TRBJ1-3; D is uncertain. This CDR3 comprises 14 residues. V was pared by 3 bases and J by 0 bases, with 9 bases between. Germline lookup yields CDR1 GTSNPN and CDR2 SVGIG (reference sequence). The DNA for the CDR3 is TGTGCCTGGAGGGGAGCAGGCTCTGGAAACACCATATATTTT. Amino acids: CAWRGAGSGNTIYF. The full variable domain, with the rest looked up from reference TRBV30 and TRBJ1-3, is SQTIHQWPATLVQPVGSPLSLECTVEGTSNPNLYWYRQAAGRGLQLLFYSVGIGQISSEVPQNLSASRPQDRQFILSSKKLLLSDSGFYLCAWRGAGSGNTIYFGEGSWLTVV.

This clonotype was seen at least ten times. The CDR3 here is CASSEFASGATDTQYF. The CDR3 nucleotides read TGTGCCAGCAGCGAATTCGCTAGCGGGGCCACAGATACGCAGTATTTT. The rearrangement uses TRBV9 and TRBJ2-3; TRBD2 aligns across 9 bases. The CDR3 sequence is 16 residues long. In germline, CDR1 is SGDLS, CDR2 YYNGEE. Trimming cost V 3 bases and J 2 bases; bases outside gene matches: 7.

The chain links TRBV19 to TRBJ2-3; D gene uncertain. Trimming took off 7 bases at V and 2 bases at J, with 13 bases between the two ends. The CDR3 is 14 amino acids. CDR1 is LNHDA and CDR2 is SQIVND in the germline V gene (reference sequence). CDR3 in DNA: TGTGCCAGTACCCCCCTCGACCACACAGATACGCAGTATTTT. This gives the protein CASTPLDHTDTQYF.

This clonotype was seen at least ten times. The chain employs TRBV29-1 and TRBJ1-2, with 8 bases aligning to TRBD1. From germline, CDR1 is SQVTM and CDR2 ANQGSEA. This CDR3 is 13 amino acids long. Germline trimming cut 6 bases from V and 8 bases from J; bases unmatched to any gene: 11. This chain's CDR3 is CSVTDREWEGYTF. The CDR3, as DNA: TGCAGCGTAACGGACAGGGAATGGGAGGGCTACACCTTC.

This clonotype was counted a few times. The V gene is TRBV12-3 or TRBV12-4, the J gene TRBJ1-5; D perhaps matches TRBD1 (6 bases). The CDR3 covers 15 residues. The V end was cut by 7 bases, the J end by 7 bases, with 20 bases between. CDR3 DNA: TGTGCCAGCACCCGCGAAGGGGGGCTAGAGCAGCCCCAGCATTTT. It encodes CASTREGGLEQPQHF.